These 6 T cell receptor beta chains share one sample of origin, sequenced in a study of control samples from healthy donors and cancer patients. Clones were sequenced by immunoSEQ multiplex PCR, and TCRdb holds only the in-frame ones, with some missing. The repertoire holds about 69,000 clones, with more than 70% as singletons. The source material was PBMCs. These receptors all come from a man aged 55 to 69 with colorectal cancer.

The chain is built from TRBV19 and TRBJ2-5; tentatively, D is TRBD1 or TRBD2 (5 bases each). Germline V gene sequence: CDR1 LNHDA, CDR2 SQIVND (reference sequence). The V end was cut by 6 bases, the J end by 0 bases, with 8 bases between. The CDR3 loop spans 13 amino acids. CDR3 coding DNA: TGTGCCAGTAGCATGGGGGACCAAGAGACCCAGTACTTC. This sequence encodes CASSMGDQETQYF.

The chain links TRBV3-1 (or the pseudogene TRBV3-2) to TRBJ2-1; 7 bases are a match to TRBD2. The germline V gene has CDR1 LGHDT and CDR2 YNNKEL (reference sequence). Trimming took 0 bases from V and 5 from J; bases not matched to a gene: 7. The CDR3 is made up of 16 amino acids. The CDR3 reads CASSQDGHRGDNEQFF. The CDR3 bases are TGTGCCAGCAGCCAAGACGGGCACCGGGGGGACAATGAGCAGTTCTTC.

This clone came up a few times. The chain joins TRBV3-1 (or the pseudogene TRBV3-2) to TRBJ1-1; D uncertain. From germline, CDR1 is LGHDT and CDR2 YNNKEL (reference sequence). The CDR3 is made up of 13 amino acids. Trimming pared 0 bases from V and 10 bases from J, leaving 12 bases between. DNA of the CDR3: TGTGCCAGCAGCCAAGATTTAAGGGCGGCAGCTTTCTTT. This gives the protein CASSQDLRAAAFF.

The chain joins TRBV7-9 to TRBJ2-1; possibly TRBD1 for D (6 bases). Trimming cost V 7 bases and J 4 bases, with 8 bases left between them. Germline loops: CDR1 SEHNR, CDR2 FQNEAQ (reference sequence). CDR3 size: 12 residues. CDR3: CASTRGYNEQFF. CDR3 bases: TGTGCCAGCACCAGGGGTTACAATGAGCAGTTCTTC.

The chain has TRBV6-5 and TRBJ1-3, with D possibly TRBD1 on 6 matching bases. The CDR3 runs to 15 residues. Germline loops: CDR1 MNHEY, CDR2 SVGAGI. Trimming pared 4 bases from V and 2 bases from J, leaving 12 bases between. Here the CDR3 reads CASSFSQGTGNTIYF. The DNA of the CDR3 is TGTGCCAGCAGTTTCTCACAGGGAACTGGAAACACCATATATTTT.

The V gene is TRBV11-2, the J gene TRBJ2-7; D remains unclear. The germline gives CDR1 SGHAT, CDR2 FQNNGV. The CDR3 is 11 residues long. V was clipped by 4 bases and J by 6 bases, with 7 bases between them. Here the CDR3 reads CASSSYSEQYF. For the CDR3, the DNA is TGTGCCAGCAGCTCGTACTCCGAGCAGTACTTC.